Included here is one TCR beta chain sequence, with context. Original methodology: Amplification from reference gene primers served as the basis for estimated nucleated cell counts. Only in-frame clones appear in the TCRdb table, and some are missing; sequencing was by immunoSEQ multiplex PCR. For V, J and clone size, that table is used; D and trimming come from the DNA. The data show 250,000 to 350,000 clones, 85% to 90% seen once. The entry originates in a study of blood T cell repertoires in COVID-19. Study overall: The United States, Italy and Spain were the sources of the acute and convalescent COVID-19 samples. Nucleic acid was either cDNA or gDNA, and it came from T cells, B-cell-depleted T cells, or PBMCs.

The CDR3 runs 13 residues. In germline, CDR1 is WNHNN, CDR2 SYGVQD (reference sequence). Trimming pared 4 bases from V and 7 bases from J, leaving 12 bases between. Enrolled during active infection, Seattle patients were then followed longitudinally. Specimen: peripheral blood. The sequence derives from a woman aged 25 to 45 with COVID-19, enrolled during active disease. V and J are TRBV10-1 and TRBJ2-3, with D tentatively TRBD2 (6 bases). The CDR3 bases are TGCGCCAGCAGTGCCTGGCGGGACCATACGCAGTATTTT. It specifies CASSAWRDHTQYF.